A selection of T cell receptor beta chains follows, all from one sample in a study of T cell responses to AZD1222 COVID-19 vaccine. Using immunoSEQ multiplex PCR, the repertoire was profiled, and TCRdb retains in-frame clones only, with some absent. This sample carries 120,000 or so clones, over 75% of them seen once, and the ten largest clones take 7% to 9%. Specimen: peripheral blood, collected on day 0 of AZD1222 vaccination. All receptors derive from an adult in good health. Each CDR3 is given with its conserved first and last residue. The D gene is left open where the match is weak. Not all rows give a size; the values are once, few, many and, for expanded clones, a class.

V gene	J gene	D gene	clone size	CDR3 DNA	CDR3 protein
TRBV7-9	TRBJ2-1	TRBD2	-	TGTGCCAGCAGCTCCCCGCGTGGGAGACTAGCGGGAGAGGACAATGAGCAGTTCTTC	CASSSPRGRLAGEDNEQFF
TRBV6-6	TRBJ2-7	-	once	TGTGCCAGCAGTCCCTCGGGGGAGTGGGGCGAGCAGTACTTC	CASSPSGEWGEQYF
TRBV5-4	TRBJ2-5	-	-	TGTGCCAGCAGCTTGGACGGGGCACAAGGGACCCAGTACTTC	CASSLDGAQGTQYF
TRBV3-1/TRBV3-2	TRBJ2-7	-	-	TGTGCCAGCAGTCTAGGTAAGGGGTACGAGCAGTACTTC	CASSLGKGYEQYF
TRBV5-4	TRBJ2-7	TRBD2	once	TGTGCCAGCAGTCCTAGCGGGGGCCATTACGAGCAGTACTTC	CASSPSGGHYEQYF
TRBV19	TRBJ2-2	-	-	TGTGCCAGTAGTATAAGAATCGGCGGGTTGACCGGGGAGCTGTTTTTT	CASSIRIGGLTGELFF
TRBV28	TRBJ2-5	-	-	TGTGCCAGCAGGAGGGACCTCAGGAGGGAGACCCAGTACTTC	CASRRDLRRETQYF
TRBV12-3/TRBV12-4	TRBJ1-1	-	-	TGTGCCAGCAGCATTCACGGGGCCCCTGAAGCTTTCTTT	CASSIHGAPEAFF
TRBV5-4	TRBJ2-6	TRBD1	-	TGTGCCAGCAGCATGACAGGGTCCGGGGCCAACGTCCTGACTTTC	CASSMTGSGANVLTF
TRBV5-4	TRBJ2-7	-	-	TGTGCCAGCAGCGAAAGGAGCTCCTACGAGCAGTACTTC	CASSERSSYEQYF
TRBV6-6	TRBJ2-7	TRBD2	-	TGTGCCAGCAGTTTCATGACTAGCGGGAACTACGAGCAGTACTTC	CASSFMTSGNYEQYF
TRBV10-1	TRBJ2-7	-	-	TGCGCCAGCAGTGAGTCGGGGAGAGGGTACGAGCAGTACTTC	CASSESGRGYEQYF
TRBV7-9	TRBJ2-3	TRBD2	-	TGTGCCAGCAGCTTAGGAAGACTAGCGGGAGTGCGTGGTTCGGATACGCAGTATTTT	CASSLGRLAGVRGSDTQYF
TRBV15	TRBJ2-3	TRBD2	-	TGTGCCACCAGCAGAGAACTAGCGGGAGGTCAAGATACGCAGTATTTT	CATSRELAGGQDTQYF
TRBV5-5	TRBJ2-3	-	-	TGTGCCAGCGGAACAGATACGCAGTATTTT	CASGTDTQYF
TRBV12-3/TRBV12-4	TRBJ2-7	TRBD1	-	TGTGCCACACAGGGCAGGGGGTTGGAGCAGTACTTC	CATQGRGLEQYF
TRBV19	TRBJ2-3	-	few	TGTGCCAGTAGTAACAGGGGGGGGCCTGCCACGGATACGCAGTATTTT	CASSNRGGPATDTQYF
TRBV6-5	TRBJ1-2	TRBD1	-	TGTGCCAGCAGCAGGACAGGGGGCAACTATGGCTACACCTTC	CASSRTGGNYGYTF